This T cell receptor beta chain was profiled in a study of Siglec-9 on CD8 T cells in melanoma. In the case of this clone: Its antigen is as yet unknown. A read error may produce the germline difference seen at one junction end.

Assay: immunoSEQ multiplex PCR; the TCRdb copy retains only in-frame clones and omits some. The sample records hundreds of clones, approximately 60% being singletons. This CDR3 is built from 14 residues. General study results and limits: An effector memory CD8+ subset marked by Siglec-9 reportedly appeared to gather in melanoma.

The chain couples TRBV5-3 to TRBJ1-1, with D possibly being TRBD1 (6 bases). TRBV5-3 is sorted into the ORF group, with uncertain function. The sequenced sample was Siglec-9+ CD8+ T cells sorted from blood. The source is a human donor in good health. The CDR3 reads CASSLDFGGNEAFF. CDR3 sequence (DNA): TGTGCCAGCAGCTTGGATTTCGGGGGCAATGAAGCTTTCTTT.